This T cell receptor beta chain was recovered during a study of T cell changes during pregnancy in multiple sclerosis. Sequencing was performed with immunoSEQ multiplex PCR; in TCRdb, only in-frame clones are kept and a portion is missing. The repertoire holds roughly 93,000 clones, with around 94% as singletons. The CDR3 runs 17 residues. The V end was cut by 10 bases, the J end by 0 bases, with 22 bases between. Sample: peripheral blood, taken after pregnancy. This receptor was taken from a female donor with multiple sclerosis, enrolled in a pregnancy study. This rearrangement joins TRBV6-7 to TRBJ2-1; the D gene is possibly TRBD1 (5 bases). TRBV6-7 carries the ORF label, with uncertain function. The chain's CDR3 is CANLPPGITSSYNEQFF. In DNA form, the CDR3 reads TGTGCCAACCTCCCGCCAGGGATTACAAGCTCCTACAATGAGCAGTTCTTC.